This T cell receptor beta chain was identified during a study of blood T cell repertoires in COVID-19. V was cut by 1 base and J by 6 bases, with 10 bases left in between. Looked up from germline, CDR1 is LGHNA and CDR2 is YSLEER. This CDR3 contains 15 residues. Profiling relied on immunoSEQ multiplex PCR, and the TCRdb table lists in-frame clones only, not all of them. The sample includes 240,000 or so clones, 70% to 90% seen only once; the top ten take 3%. The sequenced sample consisted of peripheral blood. The genes are TRBV4-3 and TRBJ1-6; D perhaps matches TRBD1 (5 bases). The TCR comes from a woman aged 30 to 39 who had recovered from COVID-19. In DNA, the CDR3 is TGCGCCAGCAGCCAAGTTGGGGGGGGTAATTCACCCCTCCACTTT. It encodes CASSQVGGGNSPLHF.